The sequence of this T cell receptor beta chain was determined in a study of human T cells and chemical hapten exposure (dated by TCRdb to the early 2020s). Concerning the study at large: For sensitization, 2% DPC in acetone was applied to an approximately 2 cm by approximately 2 cm area of upper inner arm skin. Weekly therapeutic DPC doses were additionally applied to the scalp of patients throughout the approximately 23-week study period. Patch tests used Finn chambers with 0.01% DPC on the upper back, scored after 6 days by International Contact Dermatitis Research Group standards. Alopecia areata with under or over 50% scalp involvement, alopecia totalis and alopecia universalis were represented in the patient cohort, which was mostly female. The libraries were sequenced as a pool, and the TCR yield per sample differed mostly because of small variations in library volumes within the pool. Peripheral blood TCR repertoire changes were tracked in vivo in alopecia patients during primary and secondary sensitization to the hapten diphenylcyclopropenone (DPC). Blood samples were taken from patients before sensitization (week 0) and then at 2, 6 and about 24 weeks after DPC sensitization. About 28 alopecia patients gave blood for TCR sequencing at one to four time points (pre-sensitization, 2, 6 and 24 weeks). Each blood RNA sample was used to sequence both TCR alpha and TCR beta chains.

The meaning of the sample's time point label: patch test 3, about 24 weeks after DPC sensitization. The treatment or condition label corresponds to: therapeutic diphenylcyclopropenone sensitization with weekly scalp DPC. Unfractionated whole blood was collected in Tempus Blood RNA tubes, and total RNA was extracted from that blood. Blood at each patch-test visit was drawn before the patch test was applied. Eligible patients were aged 18 to 70, diagnosed with alopecia, deemed suitable for DPC therapy, and excluded if pregnant. To prepare the library, RACE was applied. Sequencing used a NextSeq 500. Library preparation attached unique molecular identifiers to individual cDNA molecules for quantitative, reproducible TCR counting. In the paper's pipeline: Samples had a median of approximately 93,000 TCRs, with a range from 23,224 to 690,600. V, J and CDR3 annotation of the TCR reads was carried out using the Decombinator software suite. For PS versus PT1 abundance plots, all samples were subsampled to the same number of TCRs (28,000). Expanded TCRs were defined as absent before sensitization and observed at least eight times at the 2-week time point. TCRdb redid the processing of the public reads, applying fastp at Q25 and MiXCR, and retained in-frame beta chains. Under each unique CDR3 protein, matching rows form one entry showing the most common genes and DNA. What appears here as the V and J calls and clone size reflects TCRdb's work, not the paper's. Within this sample are around 40,000 distinct CDR3 sequences, with more than 9.5% of them counted one time only. Of the sample, 2.3% falls within the top ten clones.

Beyond this particular receptor, the publication reports: Patch test score was positively correlated with the number of PT1 expanded TCRs, with significance at thresholds 8, 16 and 32 but not at 4. Expanded TCRs formed significantly more large CDR3 similarity clusters than pre-sensitization or healthy control sets, consistent with antigen-driven responses. No change with DPC sensitization was found in the number of TCRs above 1 in 1000 frequency, and no evidence of global repertoire structure alterations was found. Repeated subsampling changed both the strength of the expansion versus patch-test correlation and the threshold at which that correlation became significant. Because every patient had alopecia, a presumed autoimmune disease, the patients' immune response might differ from that of healthy individuals.

In the case of this clonotype: The antigen it recognizes is unknown. No base quality values were provided; no much bigger clone lies one nucleotide off.

The CDR3 goes from the cysteine to the phenylalanine over 14 residues. The only DNA kept is the CDR3, 42 bases in frame from the first base. V is cut back by 1 base and J by 8 bases, with 2 bases in the junction unmatched. CDR1 and CDR2, per the germline V gene, are LGHNA and YSLEER. The sequence was collected from a woman in her thirties or forties with alopecia areata. Some clones in this sample may be carry-over from other donors' samples. The material was whole blood, obtained in connection with sensitization to the hapten diphenylcyclopropenone (DPC). Recombination joined TRBV4-3 with TRBJ2-1, with 10 middle bases fitting TRBD2. The DNA sequence follows: TGCGCCAGCAGCCAAGGGACTAGCGGTTATGAGCAGTTCTTC. Its coded protein is CASSQGTSGYEQFF.